Listed below are T cell receptor beta chains from one sample, sequenced in a study of cytomegalovirus exposure and HLA in healthy donors. Only in-frame clones appear in the TCRdb table, and some are missing; sequencing was by immunoSEQ multiplex PCR. The profile covers 180,000 or so clones, with roughly nine tenths appearing a single time and about 7.2% taken by the ten largest. The sequenced sample was PBMCs. These receptor sequences come from a man between 25 and 39 years old in good health and CMV-seropositive. Each CDR3 is given with its conserved first and last residue.

TRBV7-6	CASSLARLAGYNEQFF
TRBV9	CASSPRTGGVKNIQYF
TRBV4-1	CASSRGLAGPNTGELFF
TRBV27	CAIGPELIVPRSNQPQHF
TRBV10-3	CAISESGQTYGYTF
TRBV4-2	CASSQDRGGGYSNQPQHF
TRBV7-2	CASSLGAGAQETQYF
TRBV27	CASSVSGGPQHF
TRBV19	CASSQVAGVSSYEQYF
TRBV6-6	CASSHRDTYYEQYF
TRBV4-3	CASSQGQGIVTNEKLFF
TRBV2	CASSENGRTSGYTF
TRBV2	CASSEALLGETQYF
TRBV30	CAWSGQLRAGQPQHF
TRBV20-1	CSAPWGETQYF
TRBV18	CASSPMTGKSGNYGYTF
TRBV7-2	CASSLGVEGTGYTF
TRBV7-3	CASSLRQTPGTQYF
TRBV5-1	CASSLVAGSAYEQYF
TRBV7-8	CASSLYPQGLGNTGELFF
TRBV28	CASRQNMDRGMYNEQFF
TRBV29-1	CSVGSSTDTQYF
TRBV5-6	CASSFGTISTDTQYF
TRBV5-1	CASSVLGGSSTDTQYF
TRBV7-8	CASSFGRESYNEQFF
TRBV6-1	CASREQGTGGYTF
TRBV7-9	CASSYGQGGNEQFF
TRBV29-1	CSVTDRGENQPQHF
TRBV4-1	CASSPRYLGGLAGGHNEQFF
TRBV7-2	CASSLGGGKTDTQYF
TRBV19	CASSIQGSYNEQFF
TRBV30	CSMGRDMNTEAFF
TRBV6-1	CASSEGGGRASTEQFF
TRBV2	CASSDTLPTDTQYF
TRBV5-6	CASSLQDYSNQPQHF
TRBV5-1	CASSLTAGQETQYF
TRBV5-1	CASSGGQVVSGANVLTF
TRBV15	CATSRVDRVDEQYF
TRBV15	CATSRERGASYGYTF
TRBV6-5	CATGRSGRPEAFF
TRBV29-1	CSVEDGRAGVGGGYTF
TRBV19	CASSARGTEAFF
TRBV27	CASSFVGQSYEQYF
TRBV5-6	CASSDPGTGVDEQYF
TRBV6-5	CASTSRSGGTEAFF
TRBV27	CASWNTGLAGSYEQYF